The 5 T cell receptor beta chains given below trace back to one sample, sequenced in a study of blood T cell repertoires in COVID-19. Using immunoSEQ multiplex PCR, the repertoire was profiled, and TCRdb retains in-frame clones only, with some absent. The data show about 220,000 clones, around four fifths seen once. Sequences were obtained from peripheral blood. All receptors come from a man aged 25 to 40 with active or convalescent COVID-19.

V usage is TRBV5-1 and J usage is TRBJ2-7; 11 bases are a match to TRBD1. The CDR3 spans 15 residues. V shed 4 bases, J shed 6 bases, and the junction held 9 bases outside the gene matches. CDR1 is SGHRS and CDR2 is YFSETQ in the germline V gene. DNA for the CDR3: TGCGCCAGCAGCCTCACCGGGACAGGGGGGGTCGAGCAGTACTTC. Amino acid sequence: CASSLTGTGGVEQYF. Complete variable domain (other parts from reference TRBV5-1 and TRBJ2-7): KAGVTQTPRYLIKTRGQQVTLSCSPISGHRSVSWYQQTPGQGLQFLFEYFSETQRNKGNFPGRFSGRQFSNSRSEMNVSTLELGDSALYLCASSLTGTGGVEQYFGPGTRLTVT.

This clone was seen a few times. The V and J genes are TRBV5-1 and TRBJ2-1; 9 nucleotides match TRBD1. Per the germline V gene, CDR1 is SGHRS and CDR2 is YFSETQ. This CDR3 comprises 15 residues. V gave up 4 bases and J gave up 3 bases; unmatched junction bases: 5. In DNA form, the CDR3 reads TGCGCCAGCAGCGGCGACAGGGGGTTCTACAATGAGCAGTTCTTC. It codes for CASSGDRGFYNEQFF. The full variable domain, in which reference TRBV5-1 and TRBJ2-1 provide the parts outside the CDR3, is KAGVTQTPRYLIKTRGQQVTLSCSPISGHRSVSWYQQTPGQGLQFLFEYFSETQRNKGNFPGRFSGRQFSNSRSEMNVSTLELGDSALYLCASSGDRGFYNEQFFGPGTRLTVL.

In this sample, this clone turned up once. V is TRBV5-1 and J is TRBJ2-7, with 7 bases identical to TRBD1. J lost 2 bases, V lost 4 bases, and 3 bases had no gene match. The CDR3 is 13 amino acids. The germline V gene encodes CDR1 SGHRS and CDR2 YFSETQ. The CDR3 reads CASSPGTAYEQYF. The CDR3 nucleotides are TGCGCCAGCAGCCCCGGGACAGCCTACGAGCAGTACTTC.

This clone was counted between two and nine times. The chain employs TRBV6-2 or TRBV6-3 and TRBJ2-2, with TRBD1 identical over 8 bases. Germline trimming cut 5 bases from V and 5 bases from J; bases unmatched to any gene: 10. This CDR3 has 16 residues. Germline V gene data show CDR1 as MNHEY and CDR2 as SVGEGT. This CDR3 is CASSPAGGLWTGELFF. The CDR3, as DNA: TGTGCCAGCAGTCCAGCAGGGGGCTTGTGGACCGGGGAGCTGTTTTTT.

This clone was detected a few times. The chain links TRBV18 to TRBJ1-1; weak D call: TRBD1 (6 bases). The V gene's germline CDR1 is KGHSH and CDR2 LQKENI. V dropped 3 bases and J dropped 7 bases, with 9 bases sitting between them. This CDR3 comprises 12 residues. The CDR3 sequence: CASSPGRGEAFF. The CDR3 DNA reads as TGTGCCAGCTCACCGGGCAGGGGTGAAGCTTTCTTT.